The 25 T cell receptor beta chains in this list originate from one sample, sequenced in a study of shared clonotypes between healthy human individuals (TCRdb year 2020). The protocol used for the library was the immunoSEQ multiplex PCR assay. Imported from immuneACCESS, the table was reduced by TCRdb to in-frame sequences with V and J called. These copies leave out some clones; in studies compared against another copy, an unresolved V gene accounts for under half, and the cause of the remainder is not known. The sample table lists more than 1,200,000 clones, approximately 98.5% of them with a count of one. 0.3% to 0.45% of the sample comes from the top ten. The specimen was naive CD4+ T cells sorted from blood. Read against the paper, the sample's cell subset or site label means: CD45RA+ positively selected. These receptors were collected from a man younger than 45 in good health.

This clone has only one observation. The chain employs TRBV27 and TRBJ1-5; D is uncertain. The V end was cut by 1 base, the J end by 5 bases, with 9 bases between. The germline V gene has CDR1 MNHEY and CDR2 SMNVEV (reference sequence). The CDR3 spans 14 residues. Here the CDR3 DNA reads TGTGCCAGCAGTTTATTAGGTCGTGATCAGCCCCAGCATTTT. It encodes CASSLLGRDQPQHF.

The chain couples TRBV5-4 to TRBJ1-3; the D gene is possibly TRBD1 (5 bases). The CDR3 consists of 15 residues. CDR1 and CDR2 from the germline V gene are SGHNT and YYREEE (reference sequence). Trimming left V 4 bases short and J 0 bases short, with 11 bases between. CDR3 DNA: TGTGCCAGCAGCCTGGACATTAGCTCTGGAAACACCATATATTTT. It translates to CASSLDISSGNTIYF.

This sequence joins TRBV7-3 and TRBJ2-2, with 14 bases identical to TRBD2. Trimming at V came to 2 bases and at J to 6 bases, leaving 8 bases not matched to a gene. Germline V gene lookup returns CDR1 SGHTA and CDR2 FQGTGA. The CDR3 totals 18 residues. The DNA of the CDR3 is TGTGCCAGCAGCTTATTGACGGGACTAGCGGGAGTAGCCGGGGAGCTGTTTTTT. Translating gives CASSLLTGLAGVAGELFF.

In this sample, this clone turned up once. J is TRBJ2-2 and V is TRBV19; D uncertain. There are 15 residues in the CDR3. CDR1 and CDR2 (germline): LNHDA, SQIVND (reference sequence). Trimming removed 2 bases at V and 2 bases at J, with 9 bases between. CDR3 in amino acids: CASSIMKGNTGELFF. CDR3 nucleotides: TGTGCCAGTAGTATAATGAAGGGTAACACCGGGGAGCTGTTTTTT.

This clone was counted once. This chain uses TRBV27 with TRBJ1-4, with D unresolved. The V end lost 4 bases, the J end lost 10 bases, and 13 bases lay between the germline ends. CDR3 size: 13 residues. The germline V gene has CDR1 MNHEY and CDR2 SMNVEV (reference sequence). The CDR3 region is CASSSVREAKLFF. The DNA of the CDR3 is TGTGCCAGCAGTTCAGTGCGGGAGGCAAAACTGTTTTTT.

V usage is TRBV18 and J usage is TRBJ1-3; D gene uncertain. This CDR3 spans 13 amino acids. Trimming removed 3 bases from V and 4 bases from J, with 7 bases in between. CDR1 is KGHSH and CDR2 is LQKENI in the germline V gene. The CDR3 nucleotides are TGTGCCAGCTCACCCATTGCCGGAAACACCATATATTTT. Protein product: CASSPIAGNTIYF.

The chain combines TRBV9 with TRBJ2-5, with D hard to call. Germline V gene data show CDR1 as SGDLS and CDR2 as YYNGEE. The CDR3 is made up of 13 amino acids. V shed 4 bases and J shed 2 bases, with 9 bases lying between them. The CDR3 here is CASSLSPQETQYF. The CDR3, as DNA: TGTGCCAGCAGCTTGAGCCCTCAAGAGACCCAGTACTTC.

This rearrangement joins TRBV7-8 to TRBJ1-1; D call uncertain. This CDR3 has 15 residues. Trimming stripped 2 bases from V and 4 bases from J, with 14 bases between. In germline, CDR1 is SGHVS, CDR2 FQNEAQ. DNA for the CDR3: TGTGCCAGCAGCTTACCAGGACGCCCCGGCACTGAAGCTTTCTTT. It encodes CASSLPGRPGTEAFF.

The gene calls are TRBV29-1 and TRBJ2-7; 10 bases fit TRBD1. After removal of 6 bases from V and 6 bases from J, the junction contained 8 bases not matched to a gene. Looked up from germline, CDR1 is SQVTM and CDR2 is ANQGSEA. The CDR3 length is 13 residues. In nucleotides, the CDR3 is TGCAGCGTCGTTGGACAGGGGGTTTTCGAGCAGTACTTC. Protein sequence: CSVVGQGVFEQYF.

V gene TRBV7-2 combines with J gene TRBJ1-1; D remains unclear. CDR3 size: 13 residues. The germline CDR1 and CDR2 sequences are SGHTA and FQGNSA. V lost 3 bases and J lost 1, with 6 bases in between. The CDR3 bases are TGTGCCAGCAGCTTTATTGAGAACACTGAAGCTTTCTTT. Residues: CASSFIENTEAFF. Using reference TRBV7-2 and TRBJ1-1 for the parts outside the CDR3, the full variable domain is GAGVSQSPSNKVTEKGKDVELRCDPISGHTALYWYRQSLGQGLEFLIYFQGNSAPDKSGLPSDRFSAERTGGSVSTLTIQRTQQEDSAVYLCASSFIENTEAFFGQGTRLTVV.

The chain employs TRBV10-2 and TRBJ2-5; perhaps TRBD1 as D (5 bases). This CDR3 has 13 residues. Trimming took off 8 bases at V and 5 bases at J, with 15 bases between the two ends. In germline, CDR1 is WSHSY, CDR2 SAAADI. The DNA of the CDR3 is TGCGCCAGCCTCAATCGACAGCACGAGACCCAGTACTTC. Translated: CASLNRQHETQYF.

The genes are TRBV5-1 and TRBJ2-3; 11 bases agree with TRBD2. This CDR3 is built from 16 residues. The germline gives CDR1 SGHRS, CDR2 YFSETQ. The V gene end was trimmed by 5 bases and the J gene end by 5 bases; junction bases not matched to a gene: 10. This CDR3 reads CASRRGLAEPGDTQYF. Here the CDR3 DNA reads TGCGCCAGCAGGAGGGGACTAGCGGAACCTGGAGATACGCAGTATTTT. Complete variable domain (other parts from reference TRBV5-1 and TRBJ2-3): KAGVTQTPRYLIKTRGQQVTLSCSPISGHRSVSWYQQTPGQGLQFLFEYFSETQRNKGNFPGRFSGRQFSNSRSEMNVSTLELGDSALYLCASRRGLAEPGDTQYFGPGTRLTVL.

This chain uses TRBV25-1 with TRBJ1-2; no firm D call. V dropped 6 bases and J dropped 7 bases, with 21 bases sitting between them. In germline, CDR1 is MGHDK, CDR2 SYGVNS. CDR3 length: 15 amino acids. CDR3 nucleotides: TGTGCCAGCAGCTCCCCTTTTAGCGGCGCGTTTGGCTACACCTTC. Amino acids: CASSSPFSGAFGYTF.

The genes are TRBV25-1 and TRBJ2-5; 8 bases are a match to TRBD2. CDR1 and CDR2 (germline): MGHDK, SYGVNS. With 8 bases clipped from V and 5 bases from J, the junction kept 10 bases outside the gene matches. CDR3 length equals 14 residues. The CDR3 DNA reads TGTGCCAGCCCGGGGGGCGGGGGGACGGAGACCCAGTACTTC. Amino acids: CASPGGGGTETQYF.

The gene calls are TRBV2 and TRBJ2-1, with TRBD2 identical over 7 bases. Per germline, CDR1 SNHLY and CDR2 FYNNEI. There are 16 residues in the CDR3. The ends lost 6 bases at V and 3 bases at J; junction bases unmatched: 11. The CDR3 region is CASRRELAEFYNEQFF. In DNA form, the CDR3 reads TGTGCCAGCAGACGAGAGCTAGCGGAGTTCTACAATGAGCAGTTCTTC.

V usage is TRBV7-8 and J usage is TRBJ2-7, with unresolved D. CDR1 SGHVS and CDR2 FQNEAQ come from the germline V gene. The CDR3 runs 14 residues. Trimming removed 2 bases from V and 0 bases from J, with 8 bases in between. The CDR3 DNA is TGTGCCAGCAGCTTAAAATTATACTCCTACGAGCAGTACTTC. Encoded protein: CASSLKLYSYEQYF.

V and J are TRBV2 and TRBJ2-7; tentatively, D is TRBD2 (7 bases). Germline V gene sequence: CDR1 SNHLY, CDR2 FYNNEI. The CDR3 totals 14 residues. Trimming stripped 4 bases from V and 6 bases from J, with 16 bases between. The CDR3 nucleotides read TGTGCCAGCAGTGTGGGGGGGGCGCTTAGCGAGCAGTACTTC. Its translation: CASSVGGALSEQYF.

V is TRBV11-2 and J is TRBJ2-1; 8 bases are shared with TRBD1. CDR1 and CDR2 (germline): SGHAT, FQNNGV. The junction had 10 bases not matched to a gene; V was cut back by 5 bases and J by 4 bases. This CDR3 has 16 residues. In DNA form, the CDR3 reads TGTGCCAGCAGCCCAAGGACAGGGCCATCATACAATGAGCAGTTCTTC. Its translation: CASSPRTGPSYNEQFF.

This chain uses TRBV30 with TRBJ2-2, with 10 bases fitting TRBD1. Trimming took 5 bases from V and 4 from J; bases not matched to a gene: 10. Per the germline V gene, CDR1 is GTSNPN and CDR2 is SVGIG (reference sequence). This CDR3 spans 16 amino acids. The CDR3 sequence: CAWLSRDRGSTGELFF. The CDR3 nucleotides read TGTGCCTGGTTATCCCGGGACAGGGGAAGCACCGGGGAGCTGTTTTTT.

This rearrangement joins TRBV6-5 to TRBJ2-5; D uncertain. Per germline, CDR1 MNHEY and CDR2 SVGAGI. The CDR3 has 16 residues. V gave up 0 bases and J gave up 5 bases, with 16 bases separating them. CDR3 sequence: CASSYSLARSRETQYF. The DNA of the CDR3 is TGTGCCAGCAGTTACTCGTTAGCTAGGAGTCGTGAGACCCAGTACTTC.

This rearrangement joins TRBV9 to TRBJ2-3; D remains unclear. The V gene lost 1 base and the J gene lost 2 bases, with 8 bases spanning the gap. The CDR3 has 14 amino acids. CDR1 is SGDLS and CDR2 is YYNGEE in the germline V gene. The CDR3 reads CASSVSGFTDTQYF. The DNA of the CDR3 is TGTGCCAGCAGCGTATCCGGATTCACAGATACGCAGTATTTT.

The chain joins TRBV6-4 to TRBJ2-1; D gene ambiguous. Trimming stripped 2 bases from V and 8 bases from J, with 4 bases between. The CDR3 is made up of 11 amino acids. Germline values: CDR1 MRHNA, CDR2 SNTAGT. CDR3 loop: CASSDHYEQFF. The CDR3 nucleotides read TGTGCCAGCAGTGACCACTATGAGCAGTTCTTC.

Remarks on this clone: Additional DNA sequences in this sample encode the identical CDR3. The V gene is TRBV11-2, the J gene TRBJ2-7, with D uncertain. From germline, CDR1 is SGHAT and CDR2 FQNNGV. V shed 5 bases and J shed 4 bases, with 6 bases lying between them. The CDR3 is 11 residues long. CDR3 sequence (DNA): TGTGCCAGCAGCCCCCTTTACGAGCAGTACTTC. Translation gives CASSPLYEQYF.

The CDR3 here is CASSVPGHGNEQFF. CDR3 DNA sequence: TGTGCCAGCAGTGTCCCGGGACATGGGAATGAGCAGTTCTTC. The chain has TRBV28 and TRBJ2-1; perhaps TRBD1 as D (6 bases). This CDR3 contains 14 residues. Trimming stripped 5 bases from V and 7 bases from J, with 15 bases between. Germline CDR1 is MDHEN and CDR2 is SYDVKM. Full variable domain (remainder filled in from reference TRBV28 and TRBJ2-1): DVKVTQSSRYLVKRTGEKVFLECVQDMDHENMFWYRQDPGLGLRLIYFSYDVKMKEKGDIPEGYSVSREKKERFSLILESASTNQTSMYLCASSVPGHGNEQFFGPGTRLTVL.

This clone was detected once. This chain joins TRBV28 and TRBJ2-7; tentatively, D is TRBD1 (5 bases). The germline V and J ends were trimmed by 6 bases and 1 base, with 16 bases remaining between them. The CDR3 consists of 15 residues. CDR1 is MDHEN and CDR2 is SYDVKM in the germline V gene. CDR3 amino acids: CASSPAAGLSYEQYF. CDR3 nucleotides: TGTGCCAGCAGCCCCGCGGCAGGGTTGTCCTACGAGCAGTACTTC. The whole variable domain, remainder taken from reference TRBV28 and TRBJ2-7, is DVKVTQSSRYLVKRTGEKVFLECVQDMDHENMFWYRQDPGLGLRLIYFSYDVKMKEKGDIPEGYSVSREKKERFSLILESASTNQTSMYLCASSPAAGLSYEQYFGPGTRLTVT.